This T cell receptor (beta chain) is from a study of T-cell memory formation after mild COVID-19. This clonotype showed up many times. With 6 bases clipped from V and 4 bases from J, the junction kept 4 bases outside the gene matches. The CDR3 is 14 amino acids. One entry per CDR3 protein, called by TCRdb with MiXCR from the 5' RACE reads. The sample comprises hundreds of thousands of distinct CDR3 sequences, roughly 20% of which are singletons, and approximately 8.4% rests with the top ten. V usage is TRBV12-3 or TRBV12-4 and J usage is TRBJ2-5; 11 nucleotides line up with TRBD1. Sequencing was carried out using PBMCs or a T cell subset sorted from them (not recorded which). The sequence came from an adult woman who had mild COVID-19 (a few samples of this study predate the infection). Cell type and time point are not known. The CDR3: CASSPGTGGETQYF. The CDR3 DNA is TGTGCCAGCAGCCCCGGGACAGGGGGAGAGACCCAGTACTTC.